These 31 T cell receptor beta chains originate from one sample sequenced in a study of cytomegalovirus exposure and HLA in healthy donors. 13 Jbeta primers and 60 Vbeta primers were used for the PCR. Profiling relied on immunoSEQ multiplex PCR, and the TCRdb table lists in-frame clones only, not all of them. There are fewer than 150,000 clones in the sample, with 2% held by the top ten. Source material: PBMCs. The receptors here all came from a woman between 55 and 75 years old in good health and CMV-seronegative.

The chain carries TRBV14 and TRBJ1-1; TRBD1 aligns across 8 bases. CDR1 is SGHDN and CDR2 is FVKESK in the germline V gene. J lost 4 bases, V lost 4 bases, and 14 bases had no gene match. CDR3 length: 17 amino acids. The DNA of the CDR3 is TGTGCCAGCAGCCCAGAGAATTGGCAGGGGGCGCCCACTGAAGCTTTCTTT. It is translated as CASSPENWQGAPTEAFF. Combining the CDR3 with reference TRBV14 and TRBJ1-1 gives the whole variable domain EAGVTQFPSHSVIEKGQTVTLRCDPISGHDNLYWYRRVMGKEIKFLLHFVKESKQDESGMPNNRFLAERTGGTYSTLKVQPAELEDSGVYFCASSPENWQGAPTEAFFGQGTRLTVV.

The V call is TRBV5-6, the J call TRBJ2-2; 9 bases fit TRBD1. There are 15 residues in the CDR3. Germline values: CDR1 SGHDT, CDR2 YYEEEE. J gave up 2 bases and V 7 bases, and 6 bases lay outside the gene matches. CDR3 protein: CASLLQGANTGELFF. Here the CDR3 DNA reads TGTGCCAGCCTCTTACAGGGGGCCAACACCGGGGAGCTGTTTTTT.

The gene calls are TRBV6-4 and TRBJ2-7, with TRBD1 matching over 9 bases. The CDR3 is 15 amino acids. Germline-derived CDR1 and CDR2 are MRHNA and SNTAGT. V was pared by 3 bases and J by 2 bases, with 5 bases of the junction left unmatched. The CDR3 is CASSEYGTGPYEQYF. CDR3 nucleotide sequence: TGTGCCAGCAGTGAATATGGGACAGGGCCCTACGAGCAGTACTTC.

The chain links TRBV4-1 to TRBJ1-5; no reliable D call. Trimming took 0 bases from V and 4 from J, leaving 13 bases between them. Germline CDR1 and CDR2: MGHRA and YSYEKL. This CDR3 region has 16 residues. The CDR3 sequence is CASSQDRVARNQPQHF. CDR3 sequence (DNA): TGCGCCAGCAGCCAAGATCGGGTTGCGAGAAATCAGCCCCAGCATTTT.

This chain uses TRBV30 with TRBJ2-1, with 10 bases aligning to TRBD2. Trimming cost V 0 bases and J 7 bases; bases outside gene matches: 6. This CDR3 comprises 15 residues. CDR1 is GTSNPN and CDR2 is SVGIG in the germline V gene (reference sequence). The CDR3: CAWSVGGTSVNEQFF. CDR3 nucleotides: TGTGCCTGGAGTGTCGGCGGGACTAGCGTAAATGAGCAGTTCTTC. The variable domain in full, completed from reference TRBV30 and TRBJ2-1, reads SQTIHQWPATLVQPVGSPLSLECTVEGTSNPNLYWYRQAAGRGLQLLFYSVGIGQISSEVPQNLSASRPQDRQFILSSKKLLLSDSGFYLCAWSVGGTSVNEQFFGPGTRLTVL.

V usage is TRBV15 and J usage is TRBJ1-1; D call uncertain. CDR3 length: 14 residues. The germline V and J ends were trimmed by 8 bases and 4 bases, with 17 bases remaining between them. From germline, CDR1 is LNHNV and CDR2 YYDKDF (reference sequence). CDR3 amino acids: CATGPPLEGTEAFF. CDR3 in DNA: TGTGCCACCGGACCCCCCTTAGAGGGCACTGAAGCTTTCTTT.

This chain connects TRBV7-9 to TRBJ2-7, with 12 positions matching TRBD2. Germline V CDR1 and CDR2: SEHNR, FQNEAQ (reference sequence). The CDR3 covers 15 residues. V gave up 5 bases and J gave up 3 bases; unmatched junction bases: 5. The CDR3 DNA follows: TGTGCCAGCAGCCCACTAGCGGGGGGTTACTACGAGCAGTACTTC. Protein sequence: CASSPLAGGYYEQYF.

The V gene is TRBV15, the J gene TRBJ2-3, with D possibly matching TRBD2 (6 bases). CDR3 length: 14 amino acids. Germline CDR1 and CDR2: LNHNV and YYDKDF (reference sequence). Between the trimmed V and J ends, which lost 0 bases and 6 bases, there was a span of 10 bases. Here the CDR3 DNA reads TGTGCCACCAGCAGAGAAACAGGAGGGGATACGCAGTATTTT. Its translation is CATSRETGGDTQYF. The full variable domain, completed using reference TRBV15 and TRBJ2-3, is DAMVIQNPRYQVTQFGKPVTLSCSQTLNHNVMYWYQQKSSQAPKLLFHYYDKDFNNEADTPDNFQSRRPNTSFCFLDIRSPGLGDTAMYLCATSRETGGDTQYFGPGTRLTVL.

V gene TRBV4-2 combines with J gene TRBJ1-2; TRBD1 agrees at 7 bases. The CDR3 spans 18 residues. Trimming cost V 5 bases and J 2 bases; bases outside gene matches: 17. The germline V gene has CDR1 LGHNA and CDR2 YNFKEQ. CDR3 sequence reads: CASSASGSGTEYNYGYTF. CDR3 coding DNA: TGTGCCAGCAGCGCGAGCGGATCCGGGACAGAATACAACTATGGCTACACCTTC.

The chain couples TRBV9 to TRBJ2-7; 7 bases are shared with TRBD1. The germline V gene has CDR1 SGDLS and CDR2 YYNGEE. V lost 3 bases and J lost 6; bases outside the gene matches: 9. The CDR3 is 14 amino acids. DNA for the CDR3: TGTGCCAGCAGCGCCCAAATAGGGGGCCCCGAGCAGTACTTC. Translation: CASSAQIGGPEQYF.

The V and J genes are TRBV6-1 and TRBJ2-7; TRBD1 matches at 7 bases. The CDR3 consists of 14 residues. Per the germline V gene, CDR1 is MNHNS and CDR2 is SASEGT. V was clipped by 8 bases and J by 2 bases; unmatched bases: 9. CDR3 in DNA: TGTGCCAGCTGTCCTGGACAGGTAACCTACGAGCAGTACTTC. Encoded protein: CASCPGQVTYEQYF.

V and J are TRBV5-1 and TRBJ2-1; a possible D gene is TRBD2 (6 bases). The length of the CDR3 is 17 residues. V shed 1 base and J shed 0 bases, with 14 bases lying between them. Looked up from germline, CDR1 is SGHRS and CDR2 is YFSETQ. The CDR3, as DNA: TGCGCCAGCAGCTTGCGGTGGGGCGGGAACTCCTACAATGAGCAGTTCTTC. It yields the protein CASSLRWGGNSYNEQFF.

The V gene is TRBV28, the J gene TRBJ1-5, with 7 bases fitting TRBD1. CDR1 and CDR2 from the germline V gene are MDHEN and SYDVKM. The CDR3 has 15 residues. Trimming removed 6 bases from V and 1 base from J; junction bases left unmatched: 6. In DNA form, the CDR3 reads TGTGCCAGCAGCCCGACAGGGCTCAGCAATCAGCCCCAGCATTTT. Translation gives CASSPTGLSNQPQHF. The full variable domain, with the rest looked up from reference TRBV28 and TRBJ1-5, is DVKVTQSSRYLVKRTGEKVFLECVQDMDHENMFWYRQDPGLGLRLIYFSYDVKMKEKGDIPEGYSVSREKKERFSLILESASTNQTSMYLCASSPTGLSNQPQHFGDGTRLSIL.

The rearrangement links TRBV19 to TRBJ2-2, with 8 positions matching TRBD2. The CDR3 is made up of 15 amino acids. The germline V gene has CDR1 LNHDA and CDR2 SQIVND (reference sequence). V was clipped by 5 bases and J by 1 base; unmatched bases: 3. The CDR3 nucleotides read TGTGCCAGTAGTTCTGCGGGGGGGAACACCGGGGAGCTGTTTTTT. Protein sequence: CASSSAGGNTGELFF. The complete variable domain, with remaining parts taken from reference TRBV19 and TRBJ2-2, reads DGGITQSPKYLFRKEGQNVTLSCEQNLNHDAMYWYRQDPGQGLRLIYYSQIVNDFQKGDIAEGYSVSREKKESFPLTVTSAQKNPTAFYLCASSSAGGNTGELFFGEGSRLTVL.

The rearrangement links TRBV15 to TRBJ2-7; D might be TRBD2 (6 bases). Trimming cost V 0 bases and J 3 bases, with 9 bases left between them. CDR1 and CDR2 from the germline V gene are LNHNV and YYDKDF (reference sequence). This CDR3 comprises 14 residues. CDR3 region: CATSRDRGIYEQYF. The CDR3 coding sequence is TGTGCCACCAGCAGAGATCGCGGGATCTACGAGCAGTACTTC.

V and J are TRBV9 and TRBJ2-5; 8 nucleotides agree with TRBD1. With 0 bases clipped from V and 5 bases from J, the junction kept 3 bases outside the gene matches. Germline assignment: CDR1 SGDLS and CDR2 YYNGEE. The CDR3 is 14 residues long. The DNA of the CDR3 is TGTGCCAGCAGCGTAGGGACAGGGTACGAGACCCAGTACTTC. Amino acids: CASSVGTGYETQYF.

This chain uses TRBV7-9 with TRBJ2-7, with D perhaps matching TRBD1 (6 bases). The V end lost 3 bases, the J end lost 4 bases, and 7 bases lay between the germline ends. Germline values: CDR1 SEHNR, CDR2 FQNEAQ (reference sequence). CDR3 size: 12 residues. CDR3 sequence reads: CASSFGQYEQYF. CDR3 sequence (DNA): TGTGCCAGCAGCTTCGGACAGTACGAGCAGTACTTC.

The chain is built from TRBV14 and TRBJ1-2; maybe TRBD1 (6 bases). Germline V gene lookup returns CDR1 SGHDN and CDR2 FVKESK. This CDR3 has 17 amino acids. Trimming cost V 1 base and J 2 bases, with 17 bases left between them. CDR3: CASSQAWGGRKNYGYTF. The DNA of the CDR3 is TGTGCCAGCAGCCAAGCGTGGGGGGGGCGCAAAAACTATGGCTACACCTTC. Variable domain in full (rest from reference TRBV14 and TRBJ1-2): EAGVTQFPSHSVIEKGQTVTLRCDPISGHDNLYWYRRVMGKEIKFLLHFVKESKQDESGMPNNRFLAERTGGTYSTLKVQPAELEDSGVYFCASSQAWGGRKNYGYTFGSGTRLTVV.

The chain has TRBV29-1 and TRBJ2-1; 10 nucleotides agree with TRBD1. Germline V gene sequence: CDR1 SQVTM, CDR2 ANQGSEA. V was pared by 6 bases and J by 8 bases, with 7 bases of the junction left unmatched. There are 13 residues in the CDR3. DNA of the CDR3: TGCAGCGTACCCGGGACAGGGGTCTATGAGCAGTTCTTC. Its translation is CSVPGTGVYEQFF.

For this clone: Germline is not matched at one junction end, which may reflect a read error. This sequence joins TRBV7-8 and TRBJ2-7, with D tentatively TRBD2 (6 bases). The CDR3 has 12 residues. Germline CDR1 SGHVS, CDR2 FQNEAQ. The CDR3 nucleotides are TGTGCCAGCAGTGGGACTCAGTACGGGCAGTACTTC. As protein: CASSGTQYGQYF.

The chain uses TRBV5-3 and TRBJ2-2, with a weak D call TRBD1 (6 bases). TRBV5-3 is identified as an open reading frame with a role that is uncertain. The CDR3 is made up of 17 amino acids. The germline V and J ends were trimmed by 2 bases and 4 bases, with 18 bases remaining between them. The CDR3: CARSFPSGDLGTGELFF. The CDR3 DNA follows: TGTGCCAGAAGCTTTCCGTCAGGGGATTTGGGCACCGGGGAGCTGTTTTTT.

The gene calls are TRBV5-6 and TRBJ1-1; D unclear. V dropped 4 bases and J dropped 11 bases, with 12 bases sitting between them. CDR3 length: 11 amino acids. Looked up from germline, CDR1 is SGHDT and CDR2 is YYEEEE. CDR3 region: CASSPPGEAFF. The DNA for the CDR3 is TGTGCCAGCAGCCCGCCCGGGGAGGCTTTCTTT.

The gene calls are TRBV5-8 and TRBJ1-5; no reliable D call. The V gene's germline CDR1 is SGHTS and CDR2 YDEGEE. Trimming stripped 0 bases from V and 0 bases from J, with 13 bases between. There are 17 residues in the CDR3. CDR3 region: CASSLVLTDNSNQPQHF. As DNA, the CDR3 is TGTGCCAGCAGCTTGGTTCTTACAGACAATAGCAATCAGCCCCAGCATTTT.

This rearrangement joins TRBV30 to TRBJ1-2; 7 nucleotides align to TRBD1. CDR3 length equals 15 residues. The trim removed 5 bases at V and 5 bases at J, leaving 14 bases unmatched. CDR1 and CDR2 from the germline V gene are GTSNPN and SVGIG (reference sequence). The CDR3 reads CAWFSGTVTGYGYTF. The CDR3 nucleotides read TGTGCCTGGTTCTCCGGGACGGTGACAGGGTATGGCTACACCTTC.

J is TRBJ1-1 and V is TRBV11-1; perhaps TRBD1 as D (6 bases). Deletions cut 0 bases from V and 11 bases from J, with 13 bases between. Germline loops: CDR1 SGHAT, CDR2 FQDESV (reference sequence). The CDR3 totals 13 residues. CDR3 loop: CASSLAPRTEAFF. CDR3 sequence (DNA): TGTGCCAGCAGCTTAGCGCCCCGGACAGAGGCTTTCTTT. The full variable domain, with the rest looked up from reference TRBV11-1 and TRBJ1-1, is EAEVAQSPRYKITEKSQAVAFWCDPISGHATLYWYRQILGQGPELLVQFQDESVVDDSQLPKDRFSAERLKGVDSTLKIQPAELGDSAMYLCASSLAPRTEAFFGQGTRLTVV.

V is TRBV12-5 and J is TRBJ2-1; 7 positions match TRBD2. The CDR3 loop spans 15 amino acids. Germline loops: CDR1 LGHNT, CDR2 FRNRAP. J was trimmed by 2 bases and V by 5 bases; bases with no gene match: 6. The CDR3: CASGRGVDAYNEQFF. CDR3 coding DNA: TGTGCTAGTGGTCGGGGGGTAGACGCCTACAATGAGCAGTTCTTC.

The rearrangement links TRBV18 to TRBJ2-7; 9 positions match TRBD1. This CDR3 region has 15 residues. J gave up 3 bases and V 4 bases, and 7 bases lay outside the gene matches. The germline gives CDR1 KGHSH, CDR2 LQKENI. Here the CDR3 DNA reads TGTGCCAGCTCACTTACCGGGACAGGGAACTACGAGCAGTACTTC. Its translation is CASSLTGTGNYEQYF.

The CDR3 is CASSNDRETRSNEKLFF. The CDR3 bases are TGTGCCAGCAGCAACGACAGGGAAACTAGGTCTAATGAAAAACTGTTTTTT. V and J are TRBV5-6 and TRBJ1-4, with 7 bases lining up with TRBD1. The length of the CDR3 is 17 residues. Germline V gene data show CDR1 as SGHDT and CDR2 as YYEEEE. Germline trimming cut 4 bases from V and 3 bases from J; bases unmatched to any gene: 12.

The V and J genes are TRBV5-1 and TRBJ2-7, with D maybe TRBD2 (6 bases). The V end lost 5 bases, the J end lost 6 bases, and 15 bases lay between the germline ends. The CDR3 contains 13 residues. The V gene's germline CDR1 is SGHRS and CDR2 YFSETQ. CDR3 loop: CASSPGWEAEQYF. The CDR3 DNA reads TGCGCCAGCAGTCCCGGGTGGGAGGCCGAGCAGTACTTC.

The chain combines TRBV2 with TRBJ1-1; D unclear. CDR1 is SNHLY and CDR2 is FYNNEI in the germline V gene. The length of the CDR3 is 12 residues. V was clipped by 11 bases and J by 2 bases, with 12 bases between them. The CDR3 DNA follows: TGTGCCGGCAAGAGGGATAACACTGAAGCTTTCTTT. Protein: CAGKRDNTEAFF.

The chain carries TRBV5-4 and TRBJ2-2; 7 bases align to TRBD2. Germline-derived CDR1 and CDR2 are SGHNT and YYREEE (reference sequence). Trimming cost V 1 base and J 5 bases; bases outside gene matches: 8. This CDR3 has 16 amino acids. CDR3 region: CASSLYGSGPTGELFF. The CDR3 DNA reads TGTGCCAGCAGCTTGTATGGTAGCGGGCCTACCGGGGAGCTGTTTTTT.